This entry features one T cell receptor (beta chain) sequence. The CDR3 is 13 amino acids. Germline V gives CDR1 SGHTA, CDR2 FQGNSA. V was trimmed by 5 bases and J by 0 bases, leaving 7 bases between them. These data come from a study of CD8 T cells in Susac syndrome. The RNA, about 0.5 to 1 ug, was put through reverse transcription using random hexamers. A multiplex approach, immunoSEQ multiplex PCR, amplified TCR beta CDR3 across 54 Vbeta and 13 Jbeta. TCRdb reprocessed the immunoSEQ multiplex PCR reads via MiXCR and lists one record per CDR3 protein. The repertoire holds around 190,000 distinct CDR3 sequences, with approximately 95% as singletons. Sequencing targeted TCR beta in blood CD8+ and CD4+ T cells. Matched for age and sex, the controls were healthy donors. Purification of the CD8+ and CD4+ T cells relied on negative isolation, and TEMRA cells underwent FACS enrichment.

The clonotype was recovered from a human donor in good health. Sequences were obtained from CD4+ T cells from PBMCs. The gene calls are TRBV7-2 and TRBJ2-5; possible D gene TRBD2, 5 bases. The CDR3 loop is CASSRGYQETQYF. CDR3 in DNA: TGTGCCAGCAGCCGGGGTTACCAAGAGACCCAGTACTTC.